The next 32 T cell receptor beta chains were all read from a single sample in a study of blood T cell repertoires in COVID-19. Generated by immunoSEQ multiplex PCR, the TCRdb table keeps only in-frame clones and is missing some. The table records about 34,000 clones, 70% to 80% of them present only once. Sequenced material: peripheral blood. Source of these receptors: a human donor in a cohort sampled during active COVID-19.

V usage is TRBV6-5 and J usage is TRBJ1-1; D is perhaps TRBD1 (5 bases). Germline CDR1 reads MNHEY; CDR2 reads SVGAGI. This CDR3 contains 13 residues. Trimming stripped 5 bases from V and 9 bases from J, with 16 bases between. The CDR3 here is CASSIGHGRKAFF. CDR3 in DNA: TGTGCCAGCAGTATCGGACACGGCAGGAAAGCTTTCTTT.

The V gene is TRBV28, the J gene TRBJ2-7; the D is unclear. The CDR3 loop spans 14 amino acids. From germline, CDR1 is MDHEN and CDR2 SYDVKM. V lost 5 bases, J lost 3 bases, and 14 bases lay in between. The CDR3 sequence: CASSTPNRHYEQYF. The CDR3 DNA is TGTGCCAGCAGTACCCCTAACCGCCACTACGAGCAGTACTTC. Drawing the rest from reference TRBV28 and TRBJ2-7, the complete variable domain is DVKVTQSSRYLVKRTGEKVFLECVQDMDHENMFWYRQDPGLGLRLIYFSYDVKMKEKGDIPEGYSVSREKKERFSLILESASTNQTSMYLCASSTPNRHYEQYFGPGTRLTVT.

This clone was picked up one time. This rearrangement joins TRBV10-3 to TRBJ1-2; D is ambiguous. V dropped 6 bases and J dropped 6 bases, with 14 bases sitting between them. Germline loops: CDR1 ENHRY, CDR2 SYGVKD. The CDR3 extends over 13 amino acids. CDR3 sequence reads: CAISGEGVDGYTF. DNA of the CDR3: TGTGCCATCAGCGGTGAGGGCGTGGATGGCTACACCTTC.

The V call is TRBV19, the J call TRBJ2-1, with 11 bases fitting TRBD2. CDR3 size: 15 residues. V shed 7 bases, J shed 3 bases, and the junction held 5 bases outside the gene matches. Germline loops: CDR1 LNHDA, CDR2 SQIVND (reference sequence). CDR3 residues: CASTLAGGFYNEQFF. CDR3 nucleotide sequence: TGTGCCAGTACCCTAGCGGGGGGCTTCTACAATGAGCAGTTCTTC.

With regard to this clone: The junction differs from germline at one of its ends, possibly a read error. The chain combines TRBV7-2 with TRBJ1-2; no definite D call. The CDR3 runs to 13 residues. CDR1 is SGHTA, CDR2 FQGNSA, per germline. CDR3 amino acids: CASSPRIPGGPAF. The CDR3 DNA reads TGTGCCAGCAGCCCTAGAATCCCGGGTGGTCCCGCCTTC.

CDR3 bases: TGTGCCAGCAGCCAAGTAGTATCGCTAGATACGCAGTATTTT. Protein product: CASSQVVSLDTQYF. The chain is built from TRBV7-9 and TRBJ2-3; no clear D gene. Germline CDR1 reads SEHNR; CDR2 reads FQNEAQ (reference sequence). Trimming shortened V by 5 bases and J by 5 bases, and 14 bases separated the two germline ends. The CDR3 spans 14 residues.

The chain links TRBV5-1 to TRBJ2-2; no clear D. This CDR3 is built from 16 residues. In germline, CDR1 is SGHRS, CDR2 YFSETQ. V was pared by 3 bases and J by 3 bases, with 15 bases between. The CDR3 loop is CASSSKLLVDTGELFF. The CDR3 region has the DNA TGCGCCAGCAGCTCGAAGCTCCTAGTAGACACCGGGGAGCTGTTTTTT.

The CDR3 DNA is TGCGCCAGCAGACTAGCGGGGTACACAGATACGCAGTATTTT. This gives the protein CASRLAGYTDTQYF. The V gene is TRBV5-1, the J gene TRBJ2-3; TRBD2 matches at 10 bases. The CDR3 has 14 amino acids. Germline CDR1 is SGHRS and CDR2 is YFSETQ. With 5 bases clipped from V and 2 bases from J, the junction kept 2 bases outside the gene matches. The variable domain in full, completed from reference TRBV5-1 and TRBJ2-3, reads KAGVTQTPRYLIKTRGQQVTLSCSPISGHRSVSWYQQTPGQGLQFLFEYFSETQRNKGNFPGRFSGRQFSNSRSEMNVSTLELGDSALYLCASRLAGYTDTQYFGPGTRLTVL.

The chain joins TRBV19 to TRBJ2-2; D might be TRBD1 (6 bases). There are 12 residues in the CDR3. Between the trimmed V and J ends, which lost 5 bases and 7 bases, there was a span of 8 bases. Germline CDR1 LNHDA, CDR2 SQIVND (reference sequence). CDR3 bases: TGTGCCAGTAGTGCCAGGGGCGGGGAGCTGTTTTTT. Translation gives CASSARGGELFF.

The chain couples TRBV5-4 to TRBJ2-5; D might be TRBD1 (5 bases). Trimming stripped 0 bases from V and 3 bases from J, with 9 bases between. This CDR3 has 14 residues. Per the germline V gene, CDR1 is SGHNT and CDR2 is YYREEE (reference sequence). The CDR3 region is CASSLAAGKETQYF. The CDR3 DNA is TGTGCCAGCAGCTTGGCGGCAGGGAAAGAGACCCAGTACTTC.

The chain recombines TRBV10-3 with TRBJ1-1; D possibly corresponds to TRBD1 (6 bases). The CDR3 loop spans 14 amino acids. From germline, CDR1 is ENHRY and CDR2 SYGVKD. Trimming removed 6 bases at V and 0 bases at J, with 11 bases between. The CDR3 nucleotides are TGTGCCATCAGCTCGGGACACATGAACACTGAAGCTTTCTTT. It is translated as CAISSGHMNTEAFF.

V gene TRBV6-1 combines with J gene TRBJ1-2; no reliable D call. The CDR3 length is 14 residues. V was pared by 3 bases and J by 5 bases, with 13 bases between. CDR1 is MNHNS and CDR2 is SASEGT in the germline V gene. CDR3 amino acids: CASSDKPPGYGYTF. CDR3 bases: TGTGCCAGCAGTGATAAACCTCCGGGGTATGGCTACACCTTC.

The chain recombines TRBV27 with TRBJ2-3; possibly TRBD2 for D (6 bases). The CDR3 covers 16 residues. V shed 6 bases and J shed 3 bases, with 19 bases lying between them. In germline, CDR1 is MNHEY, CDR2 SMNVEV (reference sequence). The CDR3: CASRDRIAVPTDTQYF. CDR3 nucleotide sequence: TGTGCCAGCAGAGATCGGATAGCGGTTCCGACAGATACGCAGTATTTT.

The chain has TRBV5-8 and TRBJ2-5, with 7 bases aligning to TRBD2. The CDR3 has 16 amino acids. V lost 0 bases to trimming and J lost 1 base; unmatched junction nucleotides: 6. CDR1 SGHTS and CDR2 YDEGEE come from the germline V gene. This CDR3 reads CASSLVGGILQETQYF. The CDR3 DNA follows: TGTGCCAGCAGCTTGGTGGGGGGGATCCTCCAAGAGACCCAGTACTTC.

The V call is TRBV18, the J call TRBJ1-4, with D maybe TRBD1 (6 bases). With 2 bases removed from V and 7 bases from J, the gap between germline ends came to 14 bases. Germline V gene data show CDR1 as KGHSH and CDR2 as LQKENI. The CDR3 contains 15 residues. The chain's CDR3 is CASSPKRTEGEKLFF. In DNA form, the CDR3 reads TGTGCCAGCTCACCAAAGAGGACAGAAGGTGAAAAACTGTTTTTT. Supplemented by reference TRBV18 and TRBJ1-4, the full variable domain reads NAGVMQNPRHLVRRRGQEARLRCSPMKGHSHVYWYRQLPEEGLKFMVYLQKENIIDESGMPKERFSAEFPKEGPSILRIQQVVRGDSAAYFCASSPKRTEGEKLFFGSGTQLSVL.

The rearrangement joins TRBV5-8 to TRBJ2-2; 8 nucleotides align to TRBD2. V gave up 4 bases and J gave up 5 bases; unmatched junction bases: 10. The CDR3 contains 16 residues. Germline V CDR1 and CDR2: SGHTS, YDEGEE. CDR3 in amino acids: CASSPGLVILTGELFF. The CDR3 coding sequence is TGTGCCAGCAGCCCGGGACTAGTAATTTTGACCGGGGAGCTGTTTTTT.

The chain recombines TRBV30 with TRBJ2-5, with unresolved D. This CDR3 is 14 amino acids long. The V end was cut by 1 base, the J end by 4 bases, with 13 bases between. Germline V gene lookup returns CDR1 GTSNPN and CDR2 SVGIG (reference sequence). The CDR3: CAWSETSRGETQYF. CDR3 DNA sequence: TGTGCCTGGAGTGAAACCAGCCGAGGAGAGACCCAGTACTTC.

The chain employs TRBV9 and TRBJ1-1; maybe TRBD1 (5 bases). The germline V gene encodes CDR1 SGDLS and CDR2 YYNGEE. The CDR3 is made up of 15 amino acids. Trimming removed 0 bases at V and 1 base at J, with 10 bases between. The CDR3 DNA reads TGTGCCAGCAGCGTAGAAGGGGCCACGAACACTGAAGCTTTCTTT. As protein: CASSVEGATNTEAFF.

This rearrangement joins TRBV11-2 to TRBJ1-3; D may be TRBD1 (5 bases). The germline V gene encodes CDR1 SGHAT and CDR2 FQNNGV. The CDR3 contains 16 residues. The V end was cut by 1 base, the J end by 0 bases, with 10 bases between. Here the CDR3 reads CASSLAGLSSGNTIYF. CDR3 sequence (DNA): TGTGCCAGCAGCTTAGCGGGACTCAGCTCTGGAAACACCATATATTTT.

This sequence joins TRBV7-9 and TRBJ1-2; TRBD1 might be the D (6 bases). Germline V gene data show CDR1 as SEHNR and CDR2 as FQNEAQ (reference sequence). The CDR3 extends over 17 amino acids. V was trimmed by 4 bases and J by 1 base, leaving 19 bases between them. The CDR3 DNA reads TGTGCCAGCAGCTCTGGGGGCCTACGTCATAGTAACTATGGCTACACCTTC. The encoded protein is CASSSGGLRHSNYGYTF.

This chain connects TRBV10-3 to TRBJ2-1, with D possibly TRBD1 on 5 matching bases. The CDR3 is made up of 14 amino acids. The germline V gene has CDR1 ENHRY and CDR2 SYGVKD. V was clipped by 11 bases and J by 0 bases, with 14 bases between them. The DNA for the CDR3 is TGTGCCGCCTCCCCCGACAGCTCCTACAATGAGCAGTTCTTC. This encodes CAASPDSSYNEQFF.

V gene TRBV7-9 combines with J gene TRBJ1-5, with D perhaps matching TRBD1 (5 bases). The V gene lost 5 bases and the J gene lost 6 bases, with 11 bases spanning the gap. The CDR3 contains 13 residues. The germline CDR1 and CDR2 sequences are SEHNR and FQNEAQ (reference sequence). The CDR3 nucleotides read TGTGCCAGCAGCCCGCAGGGAATTCAGCCCCAGCATTTT. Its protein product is CASSPQGIQPQHF.

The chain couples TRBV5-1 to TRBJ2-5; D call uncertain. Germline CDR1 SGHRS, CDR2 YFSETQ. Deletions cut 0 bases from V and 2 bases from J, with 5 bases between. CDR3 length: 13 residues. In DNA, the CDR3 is TGCGCCAGCAGCTTGGGACTTCAAGAGACCCAGTACTTC. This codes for CASSLGLQETQYF. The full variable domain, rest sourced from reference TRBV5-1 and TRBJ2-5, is KAGVTQTPRYLIKTRGQQVTLSCSPISGHRSVSWYQQTPGQGLQFLFEYFSETQRNKGNFPGRFSGRQFSNSRSEMNVSTLELGDSALYLCASSLGLQETQYFGPGTRLLVL.

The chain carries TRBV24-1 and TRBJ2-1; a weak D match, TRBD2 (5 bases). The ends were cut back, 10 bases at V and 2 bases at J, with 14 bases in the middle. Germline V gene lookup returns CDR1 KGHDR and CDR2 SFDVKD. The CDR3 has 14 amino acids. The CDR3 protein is CATSRATAYNEQFF. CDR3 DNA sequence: TGTGCCACTTCGCGGGCTACGGCCTACAATGAGCAGTTCTTC.

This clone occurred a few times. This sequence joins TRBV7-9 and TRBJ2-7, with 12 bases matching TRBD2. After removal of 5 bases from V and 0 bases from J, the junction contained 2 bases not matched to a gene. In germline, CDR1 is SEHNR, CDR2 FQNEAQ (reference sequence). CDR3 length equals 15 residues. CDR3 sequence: CASSMTSGGSYEQYF. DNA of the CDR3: TGTGCCAGCAGCATGACTAGCGGGGGCTCCTACGAGCAGTACTTC.

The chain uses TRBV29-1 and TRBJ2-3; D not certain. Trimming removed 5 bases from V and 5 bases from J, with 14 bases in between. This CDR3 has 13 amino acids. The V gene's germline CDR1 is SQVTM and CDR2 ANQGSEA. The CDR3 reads CSVLSSRLDTQYF. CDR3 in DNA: TGCAGCGTTTTGTCTTCCCGTCTAGATACGCAGTATTTT.

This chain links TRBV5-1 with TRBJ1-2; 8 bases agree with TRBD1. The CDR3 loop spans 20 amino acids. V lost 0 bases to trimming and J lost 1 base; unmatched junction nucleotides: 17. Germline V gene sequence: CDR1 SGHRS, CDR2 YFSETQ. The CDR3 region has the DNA TGCGCCAGCAGCTTGGGTTATGAAGGGACAGGATCCAGACTTAACTATGGCTACACCTTC. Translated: CASSLGYEGTGSRLNYGYTF.

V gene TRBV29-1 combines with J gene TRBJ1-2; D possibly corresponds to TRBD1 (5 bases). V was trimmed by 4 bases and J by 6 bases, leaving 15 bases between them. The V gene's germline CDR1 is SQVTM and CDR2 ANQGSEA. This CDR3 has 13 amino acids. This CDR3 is CSVGARDGNGYTF. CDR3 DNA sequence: TGCAGCGTTGGGGCCAGGGATGGGAATGGCTACACCTTC.

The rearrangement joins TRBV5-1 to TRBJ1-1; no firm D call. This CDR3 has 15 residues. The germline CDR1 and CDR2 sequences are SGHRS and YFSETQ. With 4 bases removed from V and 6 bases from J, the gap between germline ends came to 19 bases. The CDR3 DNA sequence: TGCGCCAGCAGCCCACCGGAGAGGGCCGCTGCTGAAGCTTTCTTT. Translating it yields CASSPPERAAAEAFF. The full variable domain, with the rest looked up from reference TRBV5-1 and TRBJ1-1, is KAGVTQTPRYLIKTRGQQVTLSCSPISGHRSVSWYQQTPGQGLQFLFEYFSETQRNKGNFPGRFSGRQFSNSRSEMNVSTLELGDSALYLCASSPPERAAAEAFFGQGTRLTVV.

The CDR3 DNA reads as TGTGCCAGCAGTGGCGGGCCGGGACTAGCGATCACCGGGGAGCTGTTTTTT. As protein: CASSGGPGLAITGELFF. The J gene is TRBJ2-2, the V gene TRBV25-1; 10 bases are a match to TRBD2. After removal of 4 bases from V and 4 bases from J, the junction contained 9 bases not matched to a gene. Per germline, CDR1 MGHDK and CDR2 SYGVNS. There are 17 residues in the CDR3.

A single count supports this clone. The CDR3 sequence is CASSLRTSGSSTGELFF. The CDR3 bases are TGCGCCAGCAGCTTAAGGACTAGCGGGAGCTCCACCGGGGAGCTGTTTTTT. V is TRBV5-1 and J is TRBJ2-2; 13 positions match TRBD2. The CDR3 spans 17 residues. Germline lookup yields CDR1 SGHRS and CDR2 YFSETQ. V was clipped by 2 bases and J by 4 bases; unmatched bases: 5.

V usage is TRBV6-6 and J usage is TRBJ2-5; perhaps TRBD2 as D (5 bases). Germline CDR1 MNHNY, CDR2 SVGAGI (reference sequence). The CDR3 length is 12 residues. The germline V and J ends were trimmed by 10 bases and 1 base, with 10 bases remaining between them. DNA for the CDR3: TGTGCCACAGCGGACGCCCAAGAGACCCAGTACTTC. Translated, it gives CATADAQETQYF.